The next 14 T cell receptor beta chains were all read from a single sample in a study of control samples from healthy donors and cancer patients. Profiling relied on immunoSEQ multiplex PCR, and the TCRdb table lists in-frame clones only, not all of them. The repertoire holds a few hundred thousand clones, with more than 80% as singletons. Input material: PBMCs. The source of these receptors is a man in his forties with head and neck cancer.

The table lists this clone with a few counts. The chain employs TRBV28 and TRBJ2-5; TRBD1 is a possible D gene (7 bases). The CDR3 is 14 amino acids. CDR1 MDHEN and CDR2 SYDVKM come from the germline V gene. V dropped 5 bases and J dropped 3 bases, with 13 bases sitting between them. The CDR3 DNA reads TGTGCCAGCAGTCCCCAGGGGGGCGAAGAGACCCAGTACTTC. Its protein is CASSPQGGEETQYF.

This chain links TRBV13 with TRBJ2-7; 7 bases map to TRBD1. The CDR3 is 16 amino acids. V shed 5 bases and J 1 base; nucleotides not matched to a gene: 11. The germline V gene has CDR1 PRHDT and CDR2 FYEKMQ (reference sequence). The CDR3 DNA reads as TGTGCCAGCAGCCCCAGGGGTGCAGGGGGTTCCTACGAGCAGTACTTC. This codes for CASSPRGAGGSYEQYF.

The V call is TRBV3-1 (or the pseudogene TRBV3-2), the J call TRBJ2-3; possibly TRBD2 for D (6 bases). Germline lookup yields CDR1 LGHDT and CDR2 YNNKEL (reference sequence). Trimming cost V 2 bases and J 7 bases, with 19 bases left between them. This CDR3 has 16 residues. The CDR3 here is CASSQSGQAGMYTQYF. The CDR3 DNA reads as TGTGCCAGCAGCCAATCAGGGCAGGCGGGAATGTATACGCAGTATTTT.

The rearrangement links TRBV27 to TRBJ2-1; D might be TRBD1 or TRBD2, each matching 5 bases. The CDR3 contains 15 residues. Germline V gene sequence: CDR1 MNHEY, CDR2 SMNVEV (reference sequence). The ends were cut back, 2 bases at V and 0 bases at J, with 8 bases in the middle. CDR3 region: CASSLAGSSYNEQFF. The CDR3 DNA reads TGTGCCAGCAGTTTAGCAGGGAGCTCCTACAATGAGCAGTTCTTC.

This sequence joins TRBV14 and TRBJ1-1; D gene unclear. The germline V gene has CDR1 SGHDN and CDR2 FVKESK. The CDR3 contains 13 residues. V shed 4 bases and J shed 0 bases, with 6 bases lying between them. For the CDR3, the DNA is TGTGCCAGCAGCCCTCGGTTGAACACTGAAGCTTTCTTT. It encodes CASSPRLNTEAFF.

This clone was seen only a few times. The rearrangement joins TRBV2 to TRBJ1-5, with TRBD1 matching over 7 bases. This CDR3 contains 15 residues. CDR1 and CDR2 from the germline V gene are SNHLY and FYNNEI. The junction had 11 bases not matched to a gene; V was cut back by 5 bases and J by 7 bases. The CDR3 region has the DNA TGTGCCAGCAGTCTCGCGAAGGGGGCGGGACAGCCCCAGCATTTT. It encodes CASSLAKGAGQPQHF.

This chain's CDR3 is CASSQGFGNTIYF. Written as DNA, the CDR3 is TGCGCCAGCAGCCAAGGGTTTGGAAACACCATATATTTT. This chain links TRBV4-1 with TRBJ1-3; D is undetermined. The CDR3 runs 13 residues. In germline, CDR1 is MGHRA, CDR2 YSYEKL. Trimming pared 1 base from V and 3 bases from J, leaving 4 bases between.

This rearrangement joins TRBV12-5 to TRBJ2-1, with 7 bases fitting TRBD1. Germline V gives CDR1 LGHNT, CDR2 FRNRAP. The junction had 11 bases not matched to a gene; V was cut back by 5 bases and J by 1 base. The CDR3 is 17 amino acids. DNA of the CDR3: TGTGCTAGTGGTAAGTCCCACCTGACAGGGTCCTACAATGAGCAGTTCTTC. This translates into CASGKSHLTGSYNEQFF.

This chain uses TRBV7-2 with TRBJ2-5; 7 bases match TRBD2. Per the germline V gene, CDR1 is SGHTA and CDR2 is FQGNSA. The ends lost 2 bases at V and 2 bases at J; junction bases unmatched: 5. This CDR3 has 15 residues. CDR3 amino acids: CASSLTGGGQETQYF. CDR3 nucleotide sequence: TGTGCCAGCAGCTTAACGGGGGGAGGGCAAGAGACCCAGTACTTC. Full variable domain (missing parts from reference TRBV7-2 and TRBJ2-5): GAGVSQSPSNKVTEKGKDVELRCDPISGHTALYWYRQSLGQGLEFLIYFQGNSAPDKSGLPSDRFSAERTGGSVSTLTIQRTQQEDSAVYLCASSLTGGGQETQYFGPGTRLLVL.

The chain has TRBV7-2 and TRBJ1-1, with TRBD1 matching over 9 bases. This CDR3 contains 17 residues. Losses at the gene ends were 1 base for V and 6 bases for J; bases not matched to a gene: 12. Germline assignment: CDR1 SGHTA and CDR2 FQGNSA. In nucleotides, the CDR3 is TGTGCCAGCAGCTTAGTGGGGACAGGGAGCTTTAGGGCTGAAGCTTTCTTT. It yields the protein CASSLVGTGSFRAEAFF.

This sequence joins TRBV6-5 and TRBJ2-3; D uncertain. V gave up 2 bases and J gave up 1 base, with 7 bases separating them. The CDR3 has 14 amino acids. Germline V gene lookup returns CDR1 MNHEY and CDR2 SVGAGI. The CDR3 DNA sequence: TGTGCCAGCAGTTACGGCTGGGGCACAGATACGCAGTATTTT. Its translation is CASSYGWGTDTQYF.

This chain joins TRBV6-5 and TRBJ2-5; D perhaps matches TRBD1 (5 bases). The CDR3 runs to 14 residues. The germline V gene encodes CDR1 MNHEY and CDR2 SVGAGI. V lost 9 bases and J 0 bases, leaving 14 bases between the germline ends. The CDR3 here is CASPQVPYQETQYF. The CDR3 DNA follows: TGTGCCAGTCCACAGGTTCCGTACCAAGAGACCCAGTACTTC.

This chain links TRBV5-1 with TRBJ1-2; D gene unclear. The CDR3 sequence is 13 residues long. The V and J ends lost 0 bases and 6 bases respectively, with 9 bases between them. Per the germline V gene, CDR1 is SGHRS and CDR2 is YFSETQ. The CDR3 DNA reads TGCGCCAGCAGCTTGGAAGTGGGCAATGGCTACACCTTC. Protein product: CASSLEVGNGYTF.

The rearrangement joins TRBV5-1 to TRBJ2-5; 8 bases map to TRBD2. The CDR3 has 14 amino acids. J was trimmed by 6 bases and V by 4 bases; bases with no gene match: 8. Per germline, CDR1 SGHRS and CDR2 YFSETQ. The DNA for the CDR3 is TGCGCCAGCAGCCAAACGGGAGGGGAAAAGACCCAGTACTTC. Translated, it gives CASSQTGGEKTQYF.